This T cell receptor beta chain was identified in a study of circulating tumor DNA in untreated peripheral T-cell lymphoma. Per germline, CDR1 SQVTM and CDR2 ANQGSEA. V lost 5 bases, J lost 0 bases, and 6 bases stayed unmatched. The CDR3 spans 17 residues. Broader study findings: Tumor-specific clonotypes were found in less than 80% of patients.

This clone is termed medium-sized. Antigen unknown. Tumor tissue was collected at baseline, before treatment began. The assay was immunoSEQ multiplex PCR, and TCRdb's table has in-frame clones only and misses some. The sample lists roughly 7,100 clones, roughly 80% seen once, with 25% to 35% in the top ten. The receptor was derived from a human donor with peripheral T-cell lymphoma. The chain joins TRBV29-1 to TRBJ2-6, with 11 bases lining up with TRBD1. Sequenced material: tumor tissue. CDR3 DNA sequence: TGCAGCGTTCGCGGACAGGGGGCGGTCTCTGGGGCCAACGTCCTGACTTTC. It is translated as CSVRGQGAVSGANVLTF.